This T cell receptor beta chain was found in a study of response to subunit inactivated influenza vaccine. Study-wide results and limits: With each seasonal influenza vaccination, the authors suggested, few new T cells are recruited.

TCRdb re-called the RT-PCR reads through MiXCR, storing one row per CDR3 protein. This sample yields about 300,000 distinct CDR3 sequences, of which roughly a fifth are seen a single time; roughly 10% belongs to the top ten. Germline V CDR1 and CDR2: MNHEY, SMNVEV (reference sequence). CDR3 length: 17 amino acids. V gave up 5 bases and J gave up 4 bases; unmatched junction bases: 16. Only a few counts were recorded for this clonotype. Its antigen is not identified. The rearrangement joins TRBV27 to TRBJ1-2; 7 bases are shared with TRBD1. Sequenced here: PBMCs from blood, sampled about 20 months after vaccination. This receptor was identified in a man in his fifties or sixties who received an inactivated influenza vaccine. For the CDR3, the DNA is TGTGCCAGCAGTCCCAGAGTGACAGGGTATTGGACCTATGGCTACACCTTC. Encoded protein: CASSPRVTGYWTYGYTF.